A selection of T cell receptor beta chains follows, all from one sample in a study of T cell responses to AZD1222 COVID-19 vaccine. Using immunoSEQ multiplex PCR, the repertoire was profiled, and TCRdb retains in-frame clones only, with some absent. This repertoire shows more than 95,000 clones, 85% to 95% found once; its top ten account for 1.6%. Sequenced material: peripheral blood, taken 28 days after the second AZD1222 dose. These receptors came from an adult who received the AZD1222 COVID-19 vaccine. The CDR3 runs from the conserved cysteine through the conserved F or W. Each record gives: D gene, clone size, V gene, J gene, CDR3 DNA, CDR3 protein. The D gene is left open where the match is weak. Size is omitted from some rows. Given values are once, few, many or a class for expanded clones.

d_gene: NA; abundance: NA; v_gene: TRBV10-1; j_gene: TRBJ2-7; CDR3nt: TGCGCCAGCAGTCCGGACCTAGGCCACTACGAGCAGTACTTC; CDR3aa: CASSPDLGHYEQYF
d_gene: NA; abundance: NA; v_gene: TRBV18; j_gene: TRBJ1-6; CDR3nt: TGTGCCAGCTCACCAAACACTGGACAGAACAATTCACCCCTCCACTTT; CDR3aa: CASSPNTGQNNSPLHF
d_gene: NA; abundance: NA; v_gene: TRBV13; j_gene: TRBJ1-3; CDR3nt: TGTGCCAGCAGCTTAGGGAGTTTGGGGACCTCTGGAAACACCATATATTTT; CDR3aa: CASSLGSLGTSGNTIYF
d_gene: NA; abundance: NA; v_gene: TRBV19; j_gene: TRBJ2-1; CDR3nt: TGTGCCAGTAGTAACTCCTTAGGGGATGAGCAGTTCTTC; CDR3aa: CASSNSLGDEQFF
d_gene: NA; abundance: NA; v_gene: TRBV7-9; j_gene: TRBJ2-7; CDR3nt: TGTGCCAGCAGGGGCACAGGGTTTCACTCCAATCTCCTCGACTACGAGCAGTACTTC; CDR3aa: CASRGTGFHSNLLDYEQYF
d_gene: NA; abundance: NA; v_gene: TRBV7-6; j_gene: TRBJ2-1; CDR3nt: TGTGCAAGGGGGGGGATATCCTACAATGAGCAGTTCTTC; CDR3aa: CARGGISYNEQFF
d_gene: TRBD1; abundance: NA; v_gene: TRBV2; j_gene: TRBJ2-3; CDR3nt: TGTGCCAGCACCCCCGGGACAGGAAACGGAGATACGCAGTATTTT; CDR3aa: CASTPGTGNGDTQYF
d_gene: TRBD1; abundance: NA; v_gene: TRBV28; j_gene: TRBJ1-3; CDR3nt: TGTGCCAGCAGCACCGGACAGGGCTCTGGAAACACCATATATTTT; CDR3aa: CASSTGQGSGNTIYF
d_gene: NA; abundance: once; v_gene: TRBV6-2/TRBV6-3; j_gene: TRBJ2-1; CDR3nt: TGTGCCAGCAGTTTGGAGGGGCGGACCCACAATGAGCAGTTCTTC; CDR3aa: CASSLEGRTHNEQFF
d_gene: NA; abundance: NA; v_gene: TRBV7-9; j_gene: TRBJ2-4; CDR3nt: TGTGCCAGCACCTCAGGGGAGACCAAAAACATTCAGTACTTC; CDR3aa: CASTSGETKNIQYF
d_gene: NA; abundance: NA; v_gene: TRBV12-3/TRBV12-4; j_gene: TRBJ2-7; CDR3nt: TGTGCCAGCAGCCCCTGGGAGGCCTACGAGCAGTACTTC; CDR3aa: CASSPWEAYEQYF
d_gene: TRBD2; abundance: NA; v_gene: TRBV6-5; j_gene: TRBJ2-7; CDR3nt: TGTGCCAGCAGGCCAACTAGCGGGAGGAACGAGCAGTACTTC; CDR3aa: CASRPTSGRNEQYF
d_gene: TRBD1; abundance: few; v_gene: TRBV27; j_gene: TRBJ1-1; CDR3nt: TGTGCCAGCAGTCCTAGGACAGGGAACACTGAAGCTTTCTTT; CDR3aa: CASSPRTGNTEAFF
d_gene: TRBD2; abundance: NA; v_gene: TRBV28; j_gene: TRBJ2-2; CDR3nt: TGTGCCAGCTGGACTAGCGGGTCGAACACCGGGGAGCTGTTTTTT; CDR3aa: CASWTSGSNTGELFF
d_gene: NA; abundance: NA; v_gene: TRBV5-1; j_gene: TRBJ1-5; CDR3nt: TGCGCCAGCAGCCTAGGCCCCAATCAGCCCCAGCATTTT; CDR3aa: CASSLGPNQPQHF
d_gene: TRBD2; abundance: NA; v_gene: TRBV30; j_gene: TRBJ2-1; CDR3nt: TGTGCCTGGAACCTTGGGACTAGCCTTATCTACAATGAGCAGTTCTTC; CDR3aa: CAWNLGTSLIYNEQFF
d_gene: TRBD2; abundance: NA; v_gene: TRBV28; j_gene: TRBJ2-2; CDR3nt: TGTGCCAGCAGTTTATATAAAGCGGGAGGTGGCGGGGAGCTGTTTTTT; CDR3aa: CASSLYKAGGGGELFF
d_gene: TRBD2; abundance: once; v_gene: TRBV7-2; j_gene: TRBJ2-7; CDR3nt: TGTGCCACCCGAGGGACTAGCGGGAGTTTTTACGAGCAGTACTTC; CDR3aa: CATRGTSGSFYEQYF
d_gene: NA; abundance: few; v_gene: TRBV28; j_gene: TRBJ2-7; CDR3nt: TGTGCCAGCAGTTCCGGGAACTACGAGCAGTACTTC; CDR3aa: CASSSGNYEQYF